This TCR beta chain is from a study of cytomegalovirus exposure and HLA in healthy donors. Study-wide results and limits: Among the most significant clusters, several appeared linked to common viral pathogens in a later analysis. The dataset shows that most TCR sequences were rare, while some public TCRs occurred in many donors. Confirmation was obtained in vitro that a few CMV-associated chains are specific for CMV antigens.

Both 60 Vbeta primers and 13 Jbeta primers went into the PCR. Sequencing was performed with immunoSEQ multiplex PCR; in TCRdb, only in-frame clones are kept and a portion is missing. This sample carries a few hundred thousand clones, around 80% of them seen once, and the ten largest clones take about 3%. This clone showed up just once. Its matching antigen is unknown. The sample taken for sequencing was PBMCs. The receptor comes from a man aged 30 to 45 in good health and CMV-seronegative.

The CDR3 region is CASSQVGAGGTDTQYF. The CDR3 nucleotides are TGCGCCAGCAGCCAAGTGGGGGCGGGGGGCACAGATACGCAGTATTTT. V usage is TRBV4-3 and J usage is TRBJ2-3, with D maybe TRBD2 (7 bases). This CDR3 is built from 16 residues. Germline assignment: CDR1 LGHNA and CDR2 YSLEER. Trimming shortened V by 1 base and J by 1 base, and 12 bases separated the two germline ends.